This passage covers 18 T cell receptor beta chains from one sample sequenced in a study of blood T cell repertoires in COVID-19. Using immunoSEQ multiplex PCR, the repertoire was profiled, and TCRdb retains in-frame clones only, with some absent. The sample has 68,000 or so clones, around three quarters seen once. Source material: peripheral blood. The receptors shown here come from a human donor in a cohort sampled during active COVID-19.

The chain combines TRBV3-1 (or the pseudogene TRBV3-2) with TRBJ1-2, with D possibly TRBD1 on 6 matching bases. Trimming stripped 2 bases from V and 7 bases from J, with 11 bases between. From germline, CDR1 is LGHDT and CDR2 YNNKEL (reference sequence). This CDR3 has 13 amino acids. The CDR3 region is CASSQLGAGGYTF. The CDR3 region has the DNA TGTGCCAGCAGCCAACTGGGGGCTGGTGGCTACACCTTC.

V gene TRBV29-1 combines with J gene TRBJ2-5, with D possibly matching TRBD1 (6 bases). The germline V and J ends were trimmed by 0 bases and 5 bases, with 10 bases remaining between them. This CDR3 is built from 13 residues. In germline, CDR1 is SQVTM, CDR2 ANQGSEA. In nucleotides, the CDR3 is TGCAGCGTTGAAGATAGGCAGGGGGAGACCCAGTACTTC. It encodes CSVEDRQGETQYF.

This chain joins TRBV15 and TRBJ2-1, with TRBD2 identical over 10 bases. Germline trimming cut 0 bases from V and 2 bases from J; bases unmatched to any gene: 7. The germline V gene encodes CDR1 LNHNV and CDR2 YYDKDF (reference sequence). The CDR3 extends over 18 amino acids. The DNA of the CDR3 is TGTGCCACCAGCAGAGATACTAGCGGGATCTCAACCTACAATGAGCAGTTCTTC. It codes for CATSRDTSGISTYNEQFF.

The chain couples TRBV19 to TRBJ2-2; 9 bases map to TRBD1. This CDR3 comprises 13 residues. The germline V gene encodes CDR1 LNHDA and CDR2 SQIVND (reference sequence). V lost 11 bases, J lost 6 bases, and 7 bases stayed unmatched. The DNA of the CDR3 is TGTGCCGGCGGGACAGGGACCCCCGGGGAGCTGTTTTTT. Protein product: CAGGTGTPGELFF.

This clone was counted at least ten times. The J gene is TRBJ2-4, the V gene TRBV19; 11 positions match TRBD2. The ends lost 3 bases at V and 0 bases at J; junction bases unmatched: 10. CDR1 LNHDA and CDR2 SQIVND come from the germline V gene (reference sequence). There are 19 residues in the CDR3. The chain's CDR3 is CASSIGLAGGRSAKNIQYF. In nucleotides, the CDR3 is TGTGCCAGTAGTATTGGGCTAGCGGGAGGACGATCAGCCAAAAACATTCAGTACTTC.

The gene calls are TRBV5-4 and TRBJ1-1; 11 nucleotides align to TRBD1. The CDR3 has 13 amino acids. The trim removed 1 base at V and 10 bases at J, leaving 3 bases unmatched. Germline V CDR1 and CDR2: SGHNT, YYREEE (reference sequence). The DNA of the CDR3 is TGTGCCAGCAGCTTGCCGGGACAGGGGGTAGCTTTCTTT. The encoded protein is CASSLPGQGVAFF.

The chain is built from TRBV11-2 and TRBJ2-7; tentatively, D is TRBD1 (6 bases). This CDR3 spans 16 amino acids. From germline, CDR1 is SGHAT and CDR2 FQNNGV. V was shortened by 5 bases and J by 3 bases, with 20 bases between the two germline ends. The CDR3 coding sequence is TGTGCCAGCAGCCCCCAGAGAATAGCAGGGGTCTACGAGCAGTACTTC. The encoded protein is CASSPQRIAGVYEQYF.

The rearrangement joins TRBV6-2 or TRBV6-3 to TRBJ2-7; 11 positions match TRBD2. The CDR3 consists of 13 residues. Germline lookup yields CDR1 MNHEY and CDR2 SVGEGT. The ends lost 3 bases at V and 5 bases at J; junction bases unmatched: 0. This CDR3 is CASSYSGRDEQYF. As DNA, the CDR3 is TGTGCCAGCAGTTATAGCGGGAGGGACGAGCAGTACTTC.

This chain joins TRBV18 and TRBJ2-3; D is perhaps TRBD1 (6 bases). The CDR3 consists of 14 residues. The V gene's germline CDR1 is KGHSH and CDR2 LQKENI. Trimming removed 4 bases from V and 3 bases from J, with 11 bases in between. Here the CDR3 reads CASSQTGRTDTQYF. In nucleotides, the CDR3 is TGTGCCAGCTCACAAACAGGGCGAACAGATACGCAGTATTTT.

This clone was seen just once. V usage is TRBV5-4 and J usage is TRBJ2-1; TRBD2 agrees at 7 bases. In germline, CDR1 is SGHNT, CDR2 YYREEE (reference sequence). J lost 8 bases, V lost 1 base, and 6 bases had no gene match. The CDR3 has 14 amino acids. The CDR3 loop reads CASSLRTSSDEQFF. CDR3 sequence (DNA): TGTGCCAGCAGCTTGAGGACTAGTAGCGATGAGCAGTTCTTC.

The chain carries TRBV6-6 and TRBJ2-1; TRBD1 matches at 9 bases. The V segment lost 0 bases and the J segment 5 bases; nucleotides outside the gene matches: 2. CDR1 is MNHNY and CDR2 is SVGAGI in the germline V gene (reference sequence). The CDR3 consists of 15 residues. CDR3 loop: CASSYSDRGNNEQFF. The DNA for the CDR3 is TGTGCCAGCAGTTACTCGGACAGGGGAAACAATGAGCAGTTCTTC.

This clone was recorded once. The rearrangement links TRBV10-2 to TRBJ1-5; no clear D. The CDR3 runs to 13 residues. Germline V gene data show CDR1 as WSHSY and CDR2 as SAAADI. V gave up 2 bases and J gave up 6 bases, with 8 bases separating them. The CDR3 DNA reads TGCGCCAGCAGTGAGAACGGGGTTCAGCCCCAGCATTTT. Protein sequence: CASSENGVQPQHF.

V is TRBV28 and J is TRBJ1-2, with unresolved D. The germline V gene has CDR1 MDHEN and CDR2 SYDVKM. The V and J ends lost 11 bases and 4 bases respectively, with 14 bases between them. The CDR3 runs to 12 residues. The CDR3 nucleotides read TGTGCCGCAGTCGGCGGAGTCTATGGCTACACCTTC. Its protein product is CAAVGGVYGYTF.

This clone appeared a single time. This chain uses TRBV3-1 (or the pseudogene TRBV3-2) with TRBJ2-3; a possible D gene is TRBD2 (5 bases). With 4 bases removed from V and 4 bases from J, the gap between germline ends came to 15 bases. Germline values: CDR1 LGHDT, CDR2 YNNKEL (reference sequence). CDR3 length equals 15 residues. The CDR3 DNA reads TGTGCCAGCAGCCCCATAGGGAGTCCCGCAGATACGCAGTATTTT. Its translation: CASSPIGSPADTQYF.

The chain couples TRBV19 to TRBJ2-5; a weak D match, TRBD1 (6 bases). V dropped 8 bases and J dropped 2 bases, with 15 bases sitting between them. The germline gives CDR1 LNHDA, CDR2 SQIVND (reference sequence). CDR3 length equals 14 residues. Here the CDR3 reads CASAHSGQQETQYF. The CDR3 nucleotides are TGTGCCAGTGCTCATTCCGGACAGCAAGAGACCCAGTACTTC.

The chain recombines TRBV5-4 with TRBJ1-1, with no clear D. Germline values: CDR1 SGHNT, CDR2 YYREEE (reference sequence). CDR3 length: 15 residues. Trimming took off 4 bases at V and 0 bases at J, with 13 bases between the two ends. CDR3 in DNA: TGTGCCAGCAGCAAAGGACTCTCTATGAACACTGAAGCTTTCTTT. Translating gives CASSKGLSMNTEAFF.

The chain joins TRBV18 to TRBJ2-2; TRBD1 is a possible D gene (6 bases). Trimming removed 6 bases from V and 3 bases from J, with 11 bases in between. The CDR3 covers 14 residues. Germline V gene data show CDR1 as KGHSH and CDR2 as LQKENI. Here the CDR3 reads CASSQNRDTGELFF. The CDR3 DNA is TGTGCCAGCTCTCAGAACAGGGACACCGGGGAGCTGTTTTTT.

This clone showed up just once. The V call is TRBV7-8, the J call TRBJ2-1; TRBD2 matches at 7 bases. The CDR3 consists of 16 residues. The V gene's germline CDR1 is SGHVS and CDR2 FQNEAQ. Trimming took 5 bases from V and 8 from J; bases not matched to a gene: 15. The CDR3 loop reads CASSPRTRAVGDEQFF. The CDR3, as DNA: TGTGCCAGCAGCCCACGGACTAGGGCGGTTGGTGATGAGCAGTTCTTC.